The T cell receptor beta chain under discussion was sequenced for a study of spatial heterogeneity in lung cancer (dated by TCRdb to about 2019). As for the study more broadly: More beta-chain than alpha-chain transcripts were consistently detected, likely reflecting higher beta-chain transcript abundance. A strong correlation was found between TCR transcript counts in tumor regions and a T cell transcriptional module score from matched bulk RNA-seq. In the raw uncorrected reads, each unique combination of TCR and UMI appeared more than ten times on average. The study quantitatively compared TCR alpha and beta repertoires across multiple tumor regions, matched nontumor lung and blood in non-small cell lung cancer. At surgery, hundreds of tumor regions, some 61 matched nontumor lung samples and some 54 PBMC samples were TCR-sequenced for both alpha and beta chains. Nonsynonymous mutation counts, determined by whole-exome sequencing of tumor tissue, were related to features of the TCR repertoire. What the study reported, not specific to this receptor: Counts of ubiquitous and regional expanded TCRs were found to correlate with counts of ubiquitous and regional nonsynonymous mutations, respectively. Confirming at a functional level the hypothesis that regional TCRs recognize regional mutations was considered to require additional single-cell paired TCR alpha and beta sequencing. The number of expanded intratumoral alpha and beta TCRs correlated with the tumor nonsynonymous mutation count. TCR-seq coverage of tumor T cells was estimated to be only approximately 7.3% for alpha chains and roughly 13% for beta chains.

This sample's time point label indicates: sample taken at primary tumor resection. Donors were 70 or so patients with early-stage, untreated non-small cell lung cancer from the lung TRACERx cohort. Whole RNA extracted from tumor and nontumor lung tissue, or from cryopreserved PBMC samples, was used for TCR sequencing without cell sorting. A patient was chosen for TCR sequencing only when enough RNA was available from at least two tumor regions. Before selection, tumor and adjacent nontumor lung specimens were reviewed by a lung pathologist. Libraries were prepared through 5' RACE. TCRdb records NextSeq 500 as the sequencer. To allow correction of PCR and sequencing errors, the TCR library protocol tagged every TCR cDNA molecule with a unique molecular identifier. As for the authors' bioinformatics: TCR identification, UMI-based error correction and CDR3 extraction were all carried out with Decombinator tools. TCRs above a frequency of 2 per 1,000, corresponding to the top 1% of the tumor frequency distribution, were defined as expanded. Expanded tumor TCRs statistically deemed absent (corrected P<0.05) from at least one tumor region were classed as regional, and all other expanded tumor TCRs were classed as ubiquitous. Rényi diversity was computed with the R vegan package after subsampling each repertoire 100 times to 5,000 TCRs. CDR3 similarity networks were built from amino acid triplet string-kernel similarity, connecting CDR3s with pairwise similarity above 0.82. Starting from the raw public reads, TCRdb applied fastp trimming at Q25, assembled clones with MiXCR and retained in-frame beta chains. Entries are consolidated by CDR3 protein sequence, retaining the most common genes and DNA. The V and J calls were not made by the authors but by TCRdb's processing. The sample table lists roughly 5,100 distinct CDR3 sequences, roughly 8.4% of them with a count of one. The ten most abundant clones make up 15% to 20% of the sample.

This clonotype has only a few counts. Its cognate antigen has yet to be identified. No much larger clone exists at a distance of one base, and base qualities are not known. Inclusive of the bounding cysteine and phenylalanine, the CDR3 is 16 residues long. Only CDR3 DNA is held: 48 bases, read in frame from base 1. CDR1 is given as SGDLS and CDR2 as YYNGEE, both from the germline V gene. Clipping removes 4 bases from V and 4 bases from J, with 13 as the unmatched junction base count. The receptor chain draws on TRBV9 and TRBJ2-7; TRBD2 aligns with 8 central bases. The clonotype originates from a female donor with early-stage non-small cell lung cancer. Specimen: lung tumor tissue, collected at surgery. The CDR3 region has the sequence CASSSRGDSGVYEQYF. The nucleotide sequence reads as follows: TGTGCCAGCAGCTCCCGCGGGGATAGCGGGGTATACGAGCAGTACTTC.